The 16 T cell receptor beta chains given below trace back to one sample, sequenced in a study of response to subunit inactivated influenza vaccine (dated by TCRdb to the late 2010s). The library was prepared using RT-PCR. Sequencing was performed on an Illumina HiSeq 2500. The raw public reads went through TCRdb reprocessing: fastp at Q25, MiXCR clone calling, in-frame beta chains kept. Records with the same CDR3 protein are collapsed into one entry carrying the most frequent genes and DNA. The sample profile shows about 500,000 distinct CDR3 sequences; 16% of them were found once. The ten most abundant clones make up 2.5% to 3.5% of the sample. The material sequenced was CD4+ T cells sorted from PBMCs, taken less than 30 months after vaccination. All receptors derive from a man aged 45 to 70 who received an inactivated influenza vaccine. Donor details come from another sample of the same person, matched by shared clones.

The chain carries TRBV4-2 and TRBJ2-5, with D possibly matching TRBD2 (5 bases). The CDR3 spans 15 residues. Germline V lookup: CDR1 LGHNA, CDR2 YNFKEQ. V gave up 1 base and J gave up 1 base, with 10 bases separating them. The CDR3 loop reads CASSQGSSGQETQYF. For the CDR3, the DNA is TGTGCCAGCAGCCAAGGGTCCAGCGGCCAAGAGACCCAGTACTTC.

This clonotype has only a few counts. V gene TRBV12-3 or TRBV12-4 combines with J gene TRBJ2-3, with 7 bases identical to TRBD2. V trimming: 1 base; J trimming: 4 bases; junction bases outside the gene matches: 8. The CDR3 is made up of 16 amino acids. CDR3 in amino acids: CASSLGLAGVADTQYF. The CDR3 coding sequence is TGTGCCAGCAGTTTAGGGTTGGCGGGAGTGGCAGATACGCAGTATTTT.

This clonotype appeared a few times. This rearrangement joins TRBV15 to TRBJ1-5; TRBD1 matches 8 bases. Germline lookup yields CDR1 LNHNV and CDR2 YYDKDF (reference sequence). The V and J ends lost 3 bases and 6 bases, in that order; junction bases with no gene match: 7. CDR3 length: 15 amino acids. The CDR3 DNA reads as TGTGCCACCAGCAGCGTAGGACAGGGAGGTCAGCCCCAGCATTTT. Translating gives CATSSVGQGGQPQHF.

The chain carries TRBV12-3 or TRBV12-4 and TRBJ2-1; no clear D gene. V was trimmed by 6 bases and J by 3 bases, leaving 9 bases between them. The length of the CDR3 is 13 residues. CDR3 residues: CASSPGRYNEQFF. CDR3 sequence (DNA): TGTGCCAGCAGCCCTGGACGCTACAATGAGCAGTTCTTC.

A single count supports this clonotype. This chain joins TRBV4-3 and TRBJ2-7, with D possibly matching TRBD1 (5 bases). CDR3 length equals 13 residues. Germline V lookup: CDR1 LGHNA, CDR2 YSLEER. V lost 4 bases and J 7 bases, leaving 14 bases between the germline ends. The CDR3 region is CASSRNRLGEQYF. The CDR3 DNA is TGCGCCAGCAGCCGAAACAGGTTGGGAGAGCAGTACTTC.

This clonotype was detected once. The chain links TRBV14 to TRBJ2-2; perhaps D is TRBD1 or TRBD2 (5 bases each). Germline loops: CDR1 SGHDN, CDR2 FVKESK. The CDR3 consists of 14 residues. With 5 bases removed from V and 4 bases from J, the gap between germline ends came to 11 bases. CDR3 protein: CASSLGPRTGELFF. In DNA, the CDR3 is TGTGCCAGCAGCTTGGGACCGCGCACCGGGGAGCTGTTTTTT.

This chain joins TRBV28 and TRBJ1-6; the D is unclear. CDR3 size: 13 residues. Trimming shortened V by 5 bases and J by 9 bases, and 11 bases separated the two germline ends. Germline V gives CDR1 MDHEN, CDR2 SYDVKM. CDR3 amino acids: CASSPQIASPLHF. DNA of the CDR3: TGTGCCAGCAGTCCACAAATAGCTTCACCCCTCCACTTT.

This clonotype came up many times. The chain carries TRBV7-8 and TRBJ1-1; the D is unclear. Germline CDR1 SGHVS, CDR2 FQNEAQ. This CDR3 spans 14 amino acids. Trimming took 2 bases from V and 0 from J, leaving 7 bases between them. The CDR3, as DNA: TGTGCCAGCAGCTTACAATACATGAACACTGAAGCTTTCTTT. Translation gives CASSLQYMNTEAFF.

DNA of the CDR3: TGTGCCAGCAGTTCACACAGGAACACTGAAGCTTTCTTT. It codes for CASSSHRNTEAFF. The chain uses TRBV12-3 or TRBV12-4 and TRBJ1-1; D call uncertain. Trimming removed 4 bases from V and 1 base from J, with 7 bases in between. CDR3 length equals 13 residues.

The CDR3 protein is CASSQPGGRVQFF. Written as DNA, the CDR3 is TGTGCCAGCAGTCAACCGGGGGGTCGCGTGCAGTTCTTC. V and J are TRBV6-2 or TRBV6-3 and TRBJ2-1; 7 nucleotides agree with TRBD2. With V trimmed by 5 bases and J by 12 bases, 10 bases remained unmatched. The CDR3 runs to 13 residues. Germline V gene lookup returns CDR1 MNHEY and CDR2 SVGEGT.

This rearrangement joins TRBV25-1 to TRBJ1-4; tentatively, D is TRBD1 (6 bases). The length of the CDR3 is 14 residues. From germline, CDR1 is MGHDK and CDR2 SYGVNS. V was pared by 2 bases and J by 13 bases, with 17 bases between. Here the CDR3 DNA reads TGTGCCAGCAGTGAAATCGGTCGGGGGGCGCGACTGTTTTTT. It yields the protein CASSEIGRGARLFF.

This clonotype has a handful of counts. The chain has TRBV28 and TRBJ1-4; D call uncertain. The V end lost 5 bases, the J end lost 3 bases, and 13 bases lay between the germline ends. The CDR3 totals 15 residues. Germline assignment: CDR1 MDHEN and CDR2 SYDVKM. CDR3 coding DNA: TGTGCCAGCAGTCCCCGTTTTGGGCCTAATGAAAAACTGTTTTTT. Its translation is CASSPRFGPNEKLFF.

This clonotype showed up just a few times. This chain links TRBV7-2 with TRBJ2-1, with unresolved D. Germline CDR1 is SGHTA and CDR2 is FQGNSA. This CDR3 is 14 amino acids long. V lost 5 bases and J lost 6, with 14 bases in between. Written as DNA, the CDR3 is TGTGCCAGCAGCCACCCGGACGCGGTCAATGAGCAGTTCTTC. The encoded protein is CASSHPDAVNEQFF.

The chain is built from TRBV5-1 and TRBJ2-2; the D gene is possibly TRBD2 (6 bases). CDR3 length: 15 amino acids. Trimming took off 0 bases at V and 7 bases at J, with 13 bases between the two ends. CDR1 SGHRS and CDR2 YFSETQ come from the germline V gene. The CDR3 nucleotides read TGCGCCAGCAGCTTGGCGGGGGAAGGTGTCGGGGAGCTGTTTTTT. This encodes CASSLAGEGVGELFF.

This clonotype was seen only a few times. The chain uses TRBV10-3 and TRBJ2-2; TRBD2 matches at 11 bases. Germline CDR1 reads ENHRY; CDR2 reads SYGVKD. With V trimmed by 2 bases and J by 6 bases, 11 bases remained unmatched. The length of the CDR3 is 18 residues. For the CDR3, the DNA is TGTGCCATCAGTGAGACCAACGCGATAGCGGGAGGGCCCGGGGAGCTGTTTTTT. It translates to CAISETNAIAGGPGELFF.

This chain connects TRBV5-1 to TRBJ2-1; 9 nucleotides align to TRBD2. This CDR3 spans 14 amino acids. Germline V CDR1 and CDR2: SGHRS, YFSETQ. Unmatched junction bases numbered 8, after V lost 6 bases and J lost 7 bases. The CDR3 nucleotides are TGCGCCAGCATAGGCGGGGGGGCCGGAAATGAGCAGTTCTTC. Translating it yields CASIGGGAGNEQFF.